The 6 T cell receptor beta chains presented below share a single source sample, sequenced in a study of blood T cell repertoires in COVID-19. Measured with immunoSEQ multiplex PCR; TCRdb has only the in-frame clones, and not every one. This table has 200,000 to 250,000 clones, 80% to 90% appearing once. Material: PBMCs or T cells enriched from blood (not recorded which). These TCRs come from a woman aged 45 to 65 in a cohort exposed to, infected with or recovered from COVID-19 (not recorded which).

Comments on this clone: One end of the junction varies from germline; a read error may be responsible. The chain carries TRBV12-3 or TRBV12-4 and TRBJ1-3; D is undetermined. The CDR3 extends over 12 amino acids. The CDR3 coding sequence is TGTGCCAGCAGCAGTCTTTGGTCGGAGGTTTGTTTT. Its protein product is CASSSLWSEVCF.

With regard to this clone: The sample carries other DNA sequences with the same CDR3. The V call is TRBV7-2, the J call TRBJ1-5; 8 bases align to TRBD1. Germline trimming cut 1 base from V and 7 bases from J; bases unmatched to any gene: 0. The CDR3 sequence is 13 residues long. CDR1 and CDR2 (germline): SGHTA, FQGNSA. The CDR3 loop reads CASSLDRGQPQHF. Written as DNA, the CDR3 is TGTGCCAGCAGCTTAGACAGGGGGCAGCCCCAGCATTTT.

The V call is TRBV10-3, the J call TRBJ2-5, with 8 bases matching TRBD1. The V gene end was trimmed by 5 bases and the J gene end by 2 bases; junction bases not matched to a gene: 4. The germline V gene encodes CDR1 ENHRY and CDR2 SYGVKD. The CDR3 extends over 14 amino acids. The CDR3 loop reads CAISPGQEQETQYF. The CDR3 region has the DNA TGTGCCATCAGTCCGGGACAGGAGCAAGAGACCCAGTACTTC.

J is TRBJ1-1 and V is TRBV2; D is perhaps TRBD1 (6 bases). This CDR3 spans 14 amino acids. Germline lookup yields CDR1 SNHLY and CDR2 FYNNEI. V lost 8 bases and J 1 base, leaving 14 bases between the germline ends. In DNA, the CDR3 is TGTGCCAGCGAACAGGGAAGGGAGAACACTGAAGCTTTCTTT. Its protein product is CASEQGRENTEAFF. The full variable domain, in which reference TRBV2 and TRBJ1-1 provide the parts outside the CDR3, is EPEVTQTPSHQVTQMGQEVILRCVPISNHLYFYWYRQILGQKVEFLVSFYNNEISEKSEIFDDQFSVERPDGSNFTLKIRSTKLEDSAMYFCASEQGRENTEAFFGQGTRLTVV.

The gene calls are TRBV21-1 and TRBJ1-5. TRBV21-1 is deemed a pseudogene. This CDR3 has 14 residues. CDR3 DNA sequence: TGTGCCAGCAGCTTCCTCGAGAGCAATCAGCCCCAGCATTTT. Its translation: CASSFLESNQPQHF.

This chain joins TRBV19 and TRBJ2-1; the match to TRBD2 covers 9 bases. Germline loops: CDR1 LNHDA, CDR2 SQIVND (reference sequence). The CDR3 has 18 residues. The V gene end was trimmed by 3 bases and the J gene end by 9 bases; junction bases not matched to a gene: 18. The CDR3 reads CASSMSPPGLAGSGEQFF. The CDR3 nucleotides are TGTGCCAGTAGTATGAGCCCACCCGGGCTAGCGGGGTCGGGTGAGCAGTTCTTC.